This T cell receptor beta chain derives from a study of CD8 T cells in Susac syndrome. Sequencing of TCR beta was performed on blood CD8+ and CD4+ T cells. TEMRA cells were FACS-enriched and CD8+ and CD4+ T cells negatively isolated. After extraction with the RNeasy kit, roughly 0.5 to 1 ug of the RNA was reverse transcribed using random hexamers. Amplification of TCR beta CDR3 by immunoSEQ multiplex PCR spanned 54 Vbeta and 13 Jbeta. TCRdb called the immunoSEQ multiplex PCR reads again in MiXCR, with one record for every CDR3 protein. The sample carries fewer than 150,000 distinct CDR3 sequences, around 91% recorded once. The TCR comes from a human donor with multiple sclerosis. Input material: CD8+ T cells from PBMCs.

The CDR3 protein is CATSRVSNTEAFF. CDR3 nucleotides: TGTGCCACCAGCAGAGTAAGCAACACTGAAGCTTTCTTT. The chain is built from TRBV15 and TRBJ1-1; no reliable D call. Trimming pared 1 base from V and 2 bases from J, leaving 5 bases between. The CDR3 contains 13 residues. Germline CDR1 and CDR2: LNHNV and YYDKDF (reference sequence).